The 24 T cell receptor beta chains below were found in one sample sequenced in a study of T cell responses to AZD1222 COVID-19 vaccine. Assay used: immunoSEQ multiplex PCR; TCRdb lists only in-frame clones, some missing. The profile shows about 110,000 clones, about 87% of them singletons. The sequenced sample was peripheral blood, obtained 28 days after the second AZD1222 dose. The receptors derive from an adult who received the AZD1222 COVID-19 vaccine.

This rearrangement joins TRBV21-1 to TRBJ1-2. TRBV21-1 is a pseudogene. The CDR3 is 14 amino acids. The CDR3 DNA sequence: TGTGCCAGCAGCCAACTTAGGGTGGTCGATGGCTACACCTTC. This gives the protein CASSQLRVVDGYTF.

The chain is built from TRBV11-3 and TRBJ2-2; D call uncertain. The V and J ends lost 5 bases and 0 bases respectively, with 7 bases between them. Per the germline V gene, CDR1 is SGHNT and CDR2 is YENEEA. CDR3 size: 14 residues. The CDR3 DNA is TGTGCCAGCAGCCCCCCAGCGAACACCGGGGAGCTGTTTTTT. It codes for CASSPPANTGELFF.

The V and J genes are TRBV23-1 and TRBJ1-6, with D maybe TRBD1 (5 bases). TRBV23-1 falls under the ORF class, with uncertain function. Trimming shortened V by 6 bases and J by 7 bases, and 16 bases separated the two germline ends. The CDR3 sequence is 15 residues long. The CDR3 is CASSPIGAGNSPLHF. The CDR3 bases are TGCGCCAGCAGCCCCATCGGGGCAGGGAATTCACCCCTCCACTTT.

The CDR3 region has the DNA TGTGCCAGCAGTTCAGGGTACACCGGGGAGCTGTTTTTT. This translates into CASSSGYTGELFF. The chain links TRBV27 to TRBJ2-2, with D possibly matching TRBD1 (5 bases). Trimming stripped 4 bases from V and 3 bases from J, with 6 bases between. In germline, CDR1 is MNHEY, CDR2 SMNVEV (reference sequence). The CDR3 runs 13 residues.

This clone was seen only once. The chain links TRBV7-2 to TRBJ1-1; D gene ambiguous. V was shortened by 0 bases and J by 3 bases, with 5 bases between the two germline ends. In germline, CDR1 is SGHTA, CDR2 FQGNSA. The CDR3 extends over 13 amino acids. The CDR3 nucleotides are TGTGCCAGCAGCTTAGCGCTTTACACTGAAGCTTTCTTT. It encodes CASSLALYTEAFF.

The J gene is TRBJ2-2, the V gene TRBV4-2; D is possibly TRBD1 or TRBD2 (5 bases each). V was pared by 2 bases and J by 1 base, with 11 bases between. CDR1 LGHNA and CDR2 YNFKEQ come from the germline V gene. The CDR3 contains 16 residues. This CDR3 reads CASSQSGTLNTGELFF. The CDR3 DNA sequence: TGTGCCAGCAGCCAAAGTGGGACCTTGAACACCGGGGAGCTGTTTTTT.

V gene TRBV7-2 combines with J gene TRBJ1-5; TRBD1 agrees at 8 bases. The CDR3 length is 17 residues. Trimming removed 5 bases from V and 3 bases from J; junction bases left unmatched: 12. Germline V gene data show CDR1 as SGHTA and CDR2 as FQGNSA. CDR3 loop: CASSPFPRDRSNQPQHF. The CDR3 nucleotides read TGTGCCAGCAGCCCATTTCCCCGGGACAGGTCCAATCAGCCCCAGCATTTT.

This chain uses TRBV12-3 or TRBV12-4 with TRBJ2-7; D gene unclear. Trimming shortened V by 1 base and J by 2 bases, and 6 bases separated the two germline ends. The CDR3 has 13 amino acids. Here the CDR3 reads CASSLVTTYEQYF. CDR3 bases: TGTGCCAGCAGTTTAGTTACCACCTACGAGCAGTACTTC.

This clone was seen just once. This chain joins TRBV5-6 and TRBJ2-3; TRBD2 matches 7 bases. CDR1 and CDR2 from the germline V gene are SGHDT and YYEEEE. The CDR3 has 16 amino acids. V lost 0 bases to trimming and J lost 4 bases; unmatched junction nucleotides: 8. As DNA, the CDR3 is TGTGCCAGCAGCTTGGTTCTGGGAGGGCCATCAGATACGCAGTATTTT. It translates to CASSLVLGGPSDTQYF.

In its sample, this clone was seen once. The chain recombines TRBV4-3 with TRBJ1-1, with D uncertain. Germline loops: CDR1 LGHNA, CDR2 YSLEER. V dropped 0 bases and J dropped 1 base, with 12 bases sitting between them. The CDR3 sequence is 16 residues long. The CDR3 loop is CASSQDRSQWNTEAFF. The CDR3 coding sequence is TGCGCCAGCAGCCAAGACAGGAGCCAATGGAACACTGAAGCTTTCTTT.

The chain is built from TRBV3-1 (or the pseudogene TRBV3-2) and TRBJ2-1; 8 positions agree with TRBD1. Germline trimming cut 6 bases from V and 8 bases from J; bases unmatched to any gene: 12. The germline gives CDR1 LGHDT, CDR2 YNNKEL (reference sequence). The CDR3 sequence is 15 residues long. The CDR3 region is CASREQGDELDEQFF. The CDR3 DNA reads TGTGCCAGCAGAGAACAGGGGGATGAATTGGATGAGCAGTTCTTC.

The CDR3 bases are TGTGCCAGCAGCTTTAACAGGGGGAGTCAGCCCCAGCATTTT. The encoded protein is CASSFNRGSQPQHF. The V and J genes are TRBV5-6 and TRBJ1-5; 8 bases are shared with TRBD1. CDR1 is SGHDT, CDR2 YYEEEE, per germline. J lost 6 bases, V lost 2 bases, and 4 bases had no gene match. There are 14 residues in the CDR3.

The genes are TRBV11-2 and TRBJ2-7; a possible D gene is TRBD1 (5 bases). This CDR3 region has 15 residues. Germline V gene sequence: CDR1 SGHAT, CDR2 FQNNGV. V was trimmed by 1 base and J by 0 bases, leaving 10 bases between them. CDR3 nucleotide sequence: TGTGCCAGCAGCTTAGGGCAGGGTAACTCCTACGAGCAGTACTTC. Its protein is CASSLGQGNSYEQYF.

The DNA of the CDR3 is TGTGCCAGCAGTACTCCGGGACAGGGTGATCAGTACTTC. As protein: CASSTPGQGDQYF. The chain uses TRBV25-1 and TRBJ2-7; 9 nucleotides line up with TRBD1. CDR3 size: 13 residues. Trimming cost V 5 bases and J 10 bases; bases outside gene matches: 9. CDR1 is MGHDK and CDR2 is SYGVNS in the germline V gene.

The chain carries TRBV7-6 and TRBJ2-1, with a possible D match to TRBD2 (5 bases). Germline CDR1 is SGHVS and CDR2 is FNYEAQ. V lost 1 base and J lost 4, with 14 bases in between. The CDR3 sequence is 16 residues long. This chain's CDR3 is CASSLGLAPPYNEQFF. For the CDR3, the DNA is TGTGCCAGCAGCTTAGGTCTAGCTCCCCCTTACAATGAGCAGTTCTTC.

The chain couples TRBV20-1 to TRBJ1-2; no firm D call. Deletions cut 0 bases from V and 12 bases from J, with 8 bases between. Germline values: CDR1 DFQATT, CDR2 SNEGSKA (reference sequence). The CDR3 length is 10 residues. The CDR3 DNA reads as TGCAGTGCTAGAGATGGGAGAAACACCTTC. It is translated as CSARDGRNTF.

The rearrangement links TRBV4-2 to TRBJ1-6, with a weak D call TRBD1 (5 bases). V gave up 1 base and J gave up 9 bases, with 13 bases separating them. The CDR3 extends over 15 amino acids. CDR1 and CDR2 (germline): LGHNA, YNFKEQ. The CDR3, as DNA: TGTGCCAGCAGCCAAGCCGGGACCCAGGGTTCACCCCTCCACTTT. Protein: CASSQAGTQGSPLHF.

The J gene is TRBJ2-1, the V gene TRBV5-1, with D tentatively TRBD2 (5 bases). The CDR3 extends over 15 amino acids. The V gene lost 0 bases and the J gene lost 8 bases, with 15 bases spanning the gap. The V gene's germline CDR1 is SGHRS and CDR2 YFSETQ. The CDR3 sequence: CASSLGDPGRDEQFF. In DNA, the CDR3 is TGCGCCAGCAGCTTGGGAGACCCCGGGCGGGATGAGCAGTTCTTC. The variable domain in full, with the rest retrieved from reference TRBV5-1 and TRBJ2-1, is KAGVTQTPRYLIKTRGQQVTLSCSPISGHRSVSWYQQTPGQGLQFLFEYFSETQRNKGNFPGRFSGRQFSNSRSEMNVSTLELGDSALYLCASSLGDPGRDEQFFGPGTRLTVL.

This chain uses TRBV18 with TRBJ1-1, with no clear D. V was trimmed by 3 bases and J by 0 bases, leaving 5 bases between them. The CDR3 is made up of 13 amino acids. Germline assignment: CDR1 KGHSH and CDR2 LQKENI. The DNA of the CDR3 is TGTGCCAGCTCACCTTCTTTGAACACTGAAGCTTTCTTT. Protein: CASSPSLNTEAFF.

This clone was detected only once. The chain carries TRBV29-1 and TRBJ1-5; TRBD1 matches at 7 bases. CDR3 length equals 12 residues. V dropped 5 bases and J dropped 6; count of bases not matched to a gene: 4. The germline CDR1 and CDR2 sequences are SQVTM and ANQGSEA. Written as DNA, the CDR3 is TGCAGCGTTATACAGGGGAGTCAGCCCCAGCATTTT. Translating it yields CSVIQGSQPQHF.

This rearrangement joins TRBV7-2 to TRBJ2-2; the D is unclear. CDR1 is SGHTA, CDR2 FQGNSA, per germline. The CDR3 sequence is 17 residues long. Trimming cost V 5 bases and J 6 bases, with 22 bases left between them. The CDR3 is CASSLAPVGSRAGELFF. CDR3 DNA: TGTGCCAGCAGCCTTGCCCCGGTAGGCTCGCGAGCCGGGGAGCTGTTTTTT.

This clone was detected only once. The J gene is TRBJ2-1, the V gene TRBV7-2, with D possibly matching TRBD2 (6 bases). The CDR3 loop spans 16 amino acids. V lost 3 bases, J lost 4 bases, and 16 bases lay in between. The germline V gene encodes CDR1 SGHTA and CDR2 FQGNSA. The CDR3 protein is CASSLAVASAYNEQFF. The CDR3 region has the DNA TGTGCCAGCAGCTTGGCAGTGGCTAGCGCGTACAATGAGCAGTTCTTC.

This sequence joins TRBV18 and TRBJ1-3; D uncertain. Between the trimmed V and J ends, which lost 5 bases and 0 bases, there was a span of 11 bases. The CDR3 is 15 amino acids. Looked up from germline, CDR1 is KGHSH and CDR2 is LQKENI. Written as DNA, the CDR3 is TGTGCCAGCTCAACCGGGCCAAGCTCTGGAAACACCATATATTTT. Amino acid sequence: CASSTGPSSGNTIYF.

The CDR3: CASSLGGDTEAFF. Written as DNA, the CDR3 is TGTGCCAGCAGCTTAGGAGGGGACACTGAAGCTTTCTTT. This chain links TRBV7-3 with TRBJ1-1, with a weak D call TRBD1 (5 bases). Germline V gene data show CDR1 as SGHTA and CDR2 as FQGTGA. The CDR3 length is 13 residues. Between the trimmed V and J ends, which lost 2 bases and 3 bases, there was a span of 7 bases.